The source of this T cell receptor (beta chain) is a study of blood T cells in healthy people across ages. Study conclusions and caveats: The diversity estimates, figures obtained from one million T cells, were considered underestimates. Per million T cells, TCR beta diversity dropped about linearly as age rose.

In the case of this clonotype: Its antigen remains unknown.

A second about 7 to 11 cycle PCR used barcoded and J-beta primers. Per sample, CDR3-containing paired-end reads numbered at least 2.5 million. TCRdb reanalysed the 5' RACE reads using MiXCR and keeps one entry per CDR3 protein. The sample has 550,000 to 800,000 distinct CDR3 sequences; roughly 21% are singletons. V lost 6 bases, J lost 5 bases, and 3 bases stayed unmatched. CDR3 length: 14 amino acids. Germline loops: CDR1 SQVTM, CDR2 ANQGSEA. J is TRBJ2-3 and V is TRBV29-1; 15 bases map to TRBD2. The sequencing sample was made of blood. The receptor was derived from a man in his sixties or seventies in good health. This CDR3 reads CSVSGLAGGDTQYF. CDR3 nucleotide sequence: TGCAGCGTCTCGGGACTAGCGGGAGGAGATACGCAGTATTTT.